The subject of this entry is one T cell receptor beta chain. Its matching antigen is unknown. Template switching, a step in the protocol, added a universal primer site, and cDNA carried unique molecular identifiers. One entry per CDR3 protein, called by TCRdb with MiXCR from the 5' RACE reads. The top ten hold around 0.3% of the sample, which has around 1.7 million distinct CDR3 sequences, under 35% seen once. Only healthy Caucasians were enrolled as donors. CDR3 length: 15 amino acids. CDR1 SGHVS and CDR2 FNYEAQ come from the germline V gene. The data originate from a study of identical twins. Study-wide results and limits: Cross-sectional statistical analysis was relied on for the conclusions, without the same donors being followed. When twins shared out-of-frame alpha sequences, those sequences had excess low generation probability.

The chain couples TRBV7-6 to TRBJ2-1; the match to TRBD2 covers 8 bases. The assigned J gene may be wrong: the sequence end matches TRBJ2-7 better. This clonotype originated in a newborn girl in good health. The sequencing sample was made of cord blood. CDR3 region: CASSLEVERENEQYF. CDR3 nucleotide sequence: TGTGCCAGCAGCTTAGAGGTCGAGCGGGAGAATGAGCAGTACTTC.